These 10 T cell receptor beta chains share one sample of origin, sequenced in a study of T cell changes during pregnancy in multiple sclerosis. Repertoires were generated with immunoSEQ multiplex PCR, while TCRdb's copy carries only in-frame clones and drops some. The sample gives roughly 110,000 clones, just under 95% of which show up once; approximately 1.5% is in the top ten. This specimen consisted of peripheral blood, obtained after pregnancy. These receptor sequences come from a female donor with multiple sclerosis, enrolled in a pregnancy study.

The chain uses TRBV28 and TRBJ2-1; 12 bases map to TRBD2. The V gene end was trimmed by 5 bases and the J gene end by 5 bases; junction bases not matched to a gene: 4. Per the germline V gene, CDR1 is MDHEN and CDR2 is SYDVKM. The length of the CDR3 is 15 residues. As DNA, the CDR3 is TGTGCCAGCAGTAAAACTAGCGGGAGGCACAATGAGCAGTTCTTC. Its protein product is CASSKTSGRHNEQFF.

The chain has TRBV27 and TRBJ1-5; 7 bases align to TRBD1. CDR3 length: 16 residues. The V and J ends lost 5 bases and 1 base, in that order; junction bases with no gene match: 8. Germline CDR1 reads MNHEY; CDR2 reads SMNVEV (reference sequence). The CDR3 reads CASSPLLTGSNQPQHF. The CDR3 nucleotides read TGTGCCAGCAGTCCCCTCTTGACAGGGAGCAATCAGCCCCAGCATTTT.

The rearrangement links TRBV10-3 to TRBJ1-5; 9 bases line up with TRBD1. With V trimmed by 10 bases and J by 2 bases, 9 bases remained unmatched. This CDR3 comprises 15 residues. Germline lookup yields CDR1 ENHRY and CDR2 SYGVKD. The CDR3 sequence: CATRDRERGNQPQHF. In DNA form, the CDR3 reads TGTGCCACCCGGGACAGGGAACGGGGCAATCAGCCCCAGCATTTT.

V gene TRBV5-4 combines with J gene TRBJ2-1, with TRBD2 as a possible D gene (6 bases). The germline V gene has CDR1 SGHNT and CDR2 YYREEE (reference sequence). This CDR3 region has 15 residues. V gave up 2 bases and J gave up 7 bases, with 16 bases separating them. CDR3 residues: CASSLSRDFNNEQFF. In DNA form, the CDR3 reads TGTGCCAGCAGCTTAAGCAGGGACTTTAATAATGAGCAGTTCTTC.

The count of this clone is one. This chain links TRBV28 with TRBJ2-3; 8 nucleotides match TRBD1. CDR3 length: 15 residues. Per the germline V gene, CDR1 is MDHEN and CDR2 is SYDVKM. The V and J ends lost 4 bases and 0 bases, in that order; junction bases with no gene match: 3. As DNA, the CDR3 is TGTGCCAGCAGTTCCAGGGGGCTCAGCACAGATACGCAGTATTTT. It is translated as CASSSRGLSTDTQYF.

The CDR3 nucleotides read TGCGCCAGCAGCTCGGGACATACGAACACTGAAGCTTTCTTT. Protein: CASSSGHTNTEAFF. The genes are TRBV5-1 and TRBJ1-1, with D maybe TRBD1 (6 bases). The V gene lost 3 bases and the J gene lost 1 base, with 10 bases spanning the gap. The CDR3 is 14 amino acids. From germline, CDR1 is SGHRS and CDR2 YFSETQ.

Concerning this clone itself: This sample also contains other DNA sequences that code for the same CDR3. This sequence joins TRBV29-1 and TRBJ2-7; tentative D call: TRBD1 (6 bases). Germline V gives CDR1 SQVTM, CDR2 ANQGSEA. Trimming cost V 4 bases and J 4 bases, with 11 bases left between them. This CDR3 has 12 amino acids. The CDR3 reads CSVVQGLYEQYF. Here the CDR3 DNA reads TGCAGCGTTGTGCAGGGGCTATACGAGCAGTACTTC.

This chain connects TRBV2 to TRBJ1-5; 10 bases map to TRBD1. The germline V gene has CDR1 SNHLY and CDR2 FYNNEI. V trimming: 5 bases; J trimming: 4 bases; junction bases outside the gene matches: 8. The CDR3 runs to 16 residues. DNA for the CDR3: TGTGCCAGCAGTACCCGGACAGGGGGAAGTAATCAGCCCCAGCATTTT. Translated, it gives CASSTRTGGSNQPQHF. Full variable domain (missing parts from reference TRBV2 and TRBJ1-5): EPEVTQTPSHQVTQMGQEVILRCVPISNHLYFYWYRQILGQKVEFLVSFYNNEISEKSEIFDDQFSVERPDGSNFTLKIRSTKLEDSAMYFCASSTRTGGSNQPQHFGDGTRLSIL.

A single count supports this clone. The genes are TRBV4-2 and TRBJ2-3; 10 bases align to TRBD2. V shed 1 base, J shed 1 base, and the junction held 8 bases outside the gene matches. Germline-derived CDR1 and CDR2 are LGHNA and YNFKEQ. The CDR3 has 18 residues. The CDR3, as DNA: TGTGCCAGCAGCCAAGTCTCTAGCGGGAGAGCGGGCACAGATACGCAGTATTTT. It yields the protein CASSQVSSGRAGTDTQYF.

This clone was observed once. V is TRBV4-2 and J is TRBJ1-2, with D tentatively TRBD1 (6 bases). Germline V gene sequence: CDR1 LGHNA, CDR2 YNFKEQ. Trimming removed 6 bases at V and 2 bases at J, with 16 bases between. This CDR3 region has 15 residues. The CDR3 bases are TGTGCCAGCAGTCATGTACAGGGTCCGAACTATGGCTACACCTTC. Its translation is CASSHVQGPNYGYTF.